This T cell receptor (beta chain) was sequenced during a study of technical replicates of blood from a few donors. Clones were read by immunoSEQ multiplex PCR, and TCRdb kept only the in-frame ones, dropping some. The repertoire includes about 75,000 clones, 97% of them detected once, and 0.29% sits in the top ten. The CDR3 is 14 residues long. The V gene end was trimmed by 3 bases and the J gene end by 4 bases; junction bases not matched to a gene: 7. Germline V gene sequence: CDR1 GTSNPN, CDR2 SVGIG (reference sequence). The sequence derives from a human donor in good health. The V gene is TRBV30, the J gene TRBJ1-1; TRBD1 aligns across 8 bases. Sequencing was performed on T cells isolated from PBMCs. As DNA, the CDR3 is TGTGCCTGGAGCGAGGACAGGGAGCTCACTGAAGCTTTCTTT. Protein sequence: CAWSEDRELTEAFF.